This TCR beta chain was recovered during a study of T-cell reconstitution after alpha-beta-depleted transplantation in children. The V gene's germline CDR1 is LNHNV and CDR2 YYDKDF (reference sequence). The CDR3 covers 14 residues. V shed 1 base and J shed 3 bases, with 6 bases lying between them. This sample's TCRbeta library carried unique molecular identifier barcodes. From the PCR reads, TCRdb called clonotypes with MiXCR, one entry per CDR3 protein. The table shows nearly 550,000 distinct CDR3 sequences, with about a sixth occurring only once. This TCR was sampled from a human donor who donated a stem cell graft to a child with acute lymphoblastic leukemia. V gene TRBV15 combines with J gene TRBJ2-2; D is unresolved. The sequenced sample was PBMCs from the stem cell graft donor, obtained from the stem cell graft. This CDR3 reads CATSRGADTGELFF. The CDR3 nucleotides are TGTGCCACCAGCAGAGGGGCGGACACCGGGGAGCTGTTTTTT. The full variable domain, completed using reference TRBV15 and TRBJ2-2, is DAMVIQNPRYQVTQFGKPVTLSCSQTLNHNVMYWYQQKSSQAPKLLFHYYDKDFNNEADTPDNFQSRRPNTSFCFLDIRSPGLGDTAMYLCATSRGADTGELFFGEGSRLTVL.